This entry lists 14 T cell receptor beta chains sequenced from one sample in a study of OX40 agonist ivuxolimab in advanced cancers. Some clones are missing from TCRdb's copy, which holds only in-frame ones; the method was immunoSEQ multiplex PCR. The data contain tens of thousands of clones, approximately 85% of them singletons. The starting material was CD4+ or CD8+ T cells sorted from blood, obtained in a trial of the OX40 agonist ivuxolimab. The source is an adult with an advanced solid tumor such as melanoma, head and neck, liver or kidney cancer.

This clone was detected once. This chain links TRBV10-1 with TRBJ2-1, with 12 bases that match TRBD2. CDR3 length equals 16 residues. V shed 4 bases, J shed 7 bases, and the junction held 8 bases outside the gene matches. Germline CDR1 and CDR2: WNHNN and SYGVQD (reference sequence). CDR3 protein: CASSARGLAGRNEQFF. Written as DNA, the CDR3 is TGCGCCAGCAGTGCGCGAGGACTAGCGGGACGGAATGAGCAGTTCTTC.

The CDR3 loop reads CASSPTGGPYNEQFF. The CDR3 DNA reads as TGTGCCAGCAGTCCGACGGGAGGGCCTTACAATGAGCAGTTCTTC. This chain links TRBV2 with TRBJ2-1, with 8 bases fitting TRBD2. The CDR3 length is 15 residues. Germline values: CDR1 SNHLY, CDR2 FYNNEI. Losses at the gene ends were 5 bases for V and 4 bases for J; bases not matched to a gene: 7.

V is TRBV9 and J is TRBJ1-2, with a tentative D call TRBD1 (6 bases). Trimming shortened V by 2 bases and J by 5 bases, and 13 bases separated the two germline ends. In germline, CDR1 is SGDLS, CDR2 YYNGEE. This CDR3 region has 14 residues. In DNA form, the CDR3 reads TGTGCCAGCAGCGTCTCGGGGGGGCATTATGGCTACACCTTC. Translation: CASSVSGGHYGYTF.

The rearrangement links TRBV10-2 to TRBJ1-1; tentative D call: TRBD1 (5 bases). Germline V CDR1 and CDR2: WSHSY, SAAADI. The V gene lost 2 bases and the J gene lost 5 bases, with 15 bases spanning the gap. CDR3 size: 15 residues. The DNA for the CDR3 is TGCGCCAGCAGTGAGCTGTCGTCAGGGAATACTGAAGCTTTCTTT. This encodes CASSELSSGNTEAFF.

V usage is TRBV28 and J usage is TRBJ2-1; 7 nucleotides line up with TRBD2. The CDR3 contains 15 residues. With 3 bases clipped from V and 3 bases from J, the junction kept 5 bases outside the gene matches. In germline, CDR1 is MDHEN, CDR2 SYDVKM. DNA for the CDR3: TGTGCCAGCAGTTTGTCGGCGGGAGTCTACAATGAGCAGTTCTTC. This translates into CASSLSAGVYNEQFF.

The chain combines TRBV5-6 with TRBJ2-3; TRBD2 is a possible D gene (7 bases). The CDR3 is 15 amino acids. Germline loops: CDR1 SGHDT, CDR2 YYEEEE. The ends were cut back, 6 bases at V and 6 bases at J, with 20 bases in the middle. The CDR3 DNA sequence: TGTGCCAGCACCCCCCAGGCGGGGGCATTTGATACGCAGTATTTT. Its translation is CASTPQAGAFDTQYF.

This chain links TRBV7-9 with TRBJ2-7; D uncertain. Germline V gene lookup returns CDR1 SEHNR and CDR2 FQNEAQ (reference sequence). This CDR3 region has 13 residues. The V end was cut by 4 bases, the J end by 4 bases, with 11 bases between. The CDR3 sequence: CASSSPPGYEQYF. The CDR3 coding sequence is TGTGCCAGCAGCTCTCCCCCTGGTTACGAGCAGTACTTC. Full variable domain (rest looked up from reference TRBV7-9 and TRBJ2-7): DTGVSQNPRHKITKRGQNVTFRCDPISEHNRLYWYRQTLGQGPEFLTYFQNEAQLEKSRLLSDRFSAERPKGSFSTLEIQRTEQGDSAMYLCASSSPPGYEQYFGPGTRLTVT.

The chain carries TRBV5-1 and TRBJ2-5; D is possibly TRBD2 (5 bases). The CDR3 covers 13 residues. V was clipped by 0 bases and J by 5 bases, with 8 bases between them. Germline lookup yields CDR1 SGHRS and CDR2 YFSETQ. CDR3 DNA: TGCGCCAGCAGCTTGGTTCGGGATGAGACCCAGTACTTC. The encoded protein is CASSLVRDETQYF.

This clone was observed once. The chain has TRBV7-9 and TRBJ2-5; no reliable D call. Trimming cost V 0 bases and J 0 bases, with 8 bases left between them. The CDR3 has 15 residues. Germline assignment: CDR1 SEHNR and CDR2 FQNEAQ (reference sequence). CDR3: CASSLASQYQETQYF. CDR3 nucleotide sequence: TGTGCCAGCAGCTTAGCCTCCCAGTACCAAGAGACCCAGTACTTC.

The DNA of the CDR3 is TGTGCCAGCAGTGAAATGGCTAACTATGGCTACACCTTC. It specifies CASSEMANYGYTF. The chain uses TRBV6-1 and TRBJ1-2; no reliable D call. Germline V gives CDR1 MNHNS, CDR2 SASEGT. With 2 bases removed from V and 0 bases from J, the gap between germline ends came to 4 bases. The CDR3 spans 13 residues.

The chain recombines TRBV7-9 with TRBJ2-3, with D tentatively TRBD1 or TRBD2 (6 bases each). Trimming cost V 4 bases and J 6 bases, with 20 bases left between them. The CDR3 totals 16 residues. From germline, CDR1 is SEHNR and CDR2 FQNEAQ (reference sequence). CDR3: CASSSPRGQGRDTQYF. CDR3 DNA sequence: TGTGCCAGCAGCTCCCCTCGGGGGCAGGGGAGGGATACGCAGTATTTT.

The V call is TRBV7-9, the J call TRBJ1-2; 8 bases fit TRBD1. Trimming at V came to 5 bases and at J to 3 bases, leaving 5 bases not matched to a gene. The CDR3 has 14 amino acids. Looked up from germline, CDR1 is SEHNR and CDR2 is FQNEAQ (reference sequence). CDR3 in amino acids: CASSAGTGYYGYTF. The CDR3 DNA reads as TGTGCCAGCAGCGCCGGGACAGGATACTATGGCTACACCTTC.

The table lists this clone with a few counts. V gene TRBV7-6 combines with J gene TRBJ2-7; D not certain. Trimming took 5 bases from V and 4 from J, leaving 12 bases between them. The length of the CDR3 is 13 residues. Germline lookup yields CDR1 SGHVS and CDR2 FNYEAQ. The DNA for the CDR3 is TGTGCCAGCAGCCCCCCCACCTCGTACGAGCAGTACTTC. Amino acid sequence: CASSPPTSYEQYF.

V and J are TRBV10-3 and TRBJ1-2; TRBD1 matches at 7 bases. The CDR3 runs 15 residues. In germline, CDR1 is ENHRY, CDR2 SYGVKD. The V segment lost 3 bases and the J segment 0 bases; nucleotides outside the gene matches: 4. CDR3 nucleotide sequence: TGTGCCATCAGTGAAATAGGGGGCTCTAACTATGGCTACACCTTC. This encodes CAISEIGGSNYGYTF.